The TCR beta chain described here comes from a study of radiation and T cells in renal cell carcinoma. Time point specified: baseline pretreatment blood. The sample's treatment: 15 Gy SBRT to primary tumor, nephrectomy 4 weeks later. Assay: immunoSEQ multiplex PCR; the TCRdb copy retains only in-frame clones and omits some. The sample lists around 64,000 clones, around 80% occurring once. Trimming left V 2 bases short and J 6 bases short, with 14 bases between. The length of the CDR3 is 15 residues. CDR1 is SNHLY, CDR2 FYNNEI, per germline. The chain uses TRBV2 and TRBJ2-1; D is perhaps TRBD2 (6 bases). The clonotype was recovered from a man aged 55 to 69 with renal cell carcinoma. The material sequenced was blood, taken from a patient whose treatment included radiotherapy and nephrectomy. The CDR3 spells CASSERASASNEQFF. The DNA of the CDR3 is TGTGCCAGCAGTGAAAGGGCTAGCGCGAGCAATGAGCAGTTCTTC.